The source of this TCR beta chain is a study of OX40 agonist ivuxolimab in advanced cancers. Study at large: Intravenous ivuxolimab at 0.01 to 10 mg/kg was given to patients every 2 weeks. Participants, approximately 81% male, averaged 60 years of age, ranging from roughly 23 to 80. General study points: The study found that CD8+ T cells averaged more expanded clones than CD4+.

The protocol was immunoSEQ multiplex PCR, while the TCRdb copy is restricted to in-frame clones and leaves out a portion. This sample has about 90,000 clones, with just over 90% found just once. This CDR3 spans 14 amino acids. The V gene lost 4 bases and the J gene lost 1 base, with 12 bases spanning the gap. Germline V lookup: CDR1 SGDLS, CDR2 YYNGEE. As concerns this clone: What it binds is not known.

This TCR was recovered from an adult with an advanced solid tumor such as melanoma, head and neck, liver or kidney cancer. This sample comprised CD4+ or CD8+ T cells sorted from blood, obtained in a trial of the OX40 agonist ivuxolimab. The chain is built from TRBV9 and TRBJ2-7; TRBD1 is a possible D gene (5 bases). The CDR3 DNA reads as TGTGCCAGCAGCATCGACAGCCTGTCCTACGAGCAGTACTTC. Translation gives CASSIDSLSYEQYF.